This T cell receptor beta chain comes out of a study of regulatory T cells in long-lasting Graves disease. The wider study: Persistence in Graves' disease required over 5 years of antithyroid drugs plus positive TSH receptor antibodies.

CDR3 regions were amplified by Arm-PCR using iRepertoire HTBI primers to build TCR beta libraries. TCRdb re-analysed the multiplex PCR reads in MiXCR, keeping a single row per CDR3 protein. The sample records 300,000 or so distinct CDR3 sequences, less than 20% being singletons. This clonotype was recorded many times. Antigen specificity is unknown. Points from the study as a whole: The persistent group shared about 2,700 public clonotypes, more than the 850 to 1,000 shared by new patients. Sampling was limited to peripheral blood rather than thyroid tissue.

Time point: persistent/refractory GD, antithyroid drugs over 5 years with positive TRAb. Extracted RNA from PBMCs served as the source of the TCR library. The CDR3 contains 13 residues. Germline CDR1 and CDR2: MDHEN and SYDVKM. With V trimmed by 5 bases and J by 6 bases, 7 bases remained unmatched. The chain carries TRBV28 and TRBJ2-7; 7 bases are shared with TRBD1. This sequence was found in a female donor with Graves disease. The sample was peripheral blood mononuclear cells (PBMCs), taken when the disease was refractory, from a patient treated with antithyroid drugs. The CDR3 protein is CASSPGTETEQYF. The CDR3, as DNA: TGTGCCAGCAGTCCCGGGACAGAAACCGAGCAGTACTTC.